This section outlines one T cell receptor beta chain sequence together with its context. Its antigen is not identified. The record originates from a study of shared clonotypes between healthy human individuals. Only in-frame clones appear in the TCRdb table, and some are missing; sequencing was by immunoSEQ multiplex PCR. The table shows about 2 million clones, with 85% to 95% occurring only once. Study results and limitations: A generally larger estimated richness was seen in naive subsets than in memory subsets.

The CDR3 is 15 amino acids. Between the trimmed V and J ends, which lost 5 bases and 1 base, there was a span of 14 bases. Germline lookup yields CDR1 SGHTA and CDR2 FQGNSA. Sequenced: naive CD4+ T cells sorted from blood. The subset: CD45RA+ positively selected. The chain is built from TRBV7-2 and TRBJ1-2, with D maybe TRBD1 (5 bases). The receptor's source is a man aged 18 to 30 in good health. CDR3 amino acids: CASSLGWGDNYGYTF. The CDR3 nucleotides are TGTGCCAGCAGCCTAGGGTGGGGGGATAACTATGGCTACACCTTC. Full variable domain (rest looked up from reference TRBV7-2 and TRBJ1-2): GAGVSQSPSNKVTEKGKDVELRCDPISGHTALYWYRQSLGQGLEFLIYFQGNSAPDKSGLPSDRFSAERTGGSVSTLTIQRTQQEDSAVYLCASSLGWGDNYGYTFGSGTRLTVV.